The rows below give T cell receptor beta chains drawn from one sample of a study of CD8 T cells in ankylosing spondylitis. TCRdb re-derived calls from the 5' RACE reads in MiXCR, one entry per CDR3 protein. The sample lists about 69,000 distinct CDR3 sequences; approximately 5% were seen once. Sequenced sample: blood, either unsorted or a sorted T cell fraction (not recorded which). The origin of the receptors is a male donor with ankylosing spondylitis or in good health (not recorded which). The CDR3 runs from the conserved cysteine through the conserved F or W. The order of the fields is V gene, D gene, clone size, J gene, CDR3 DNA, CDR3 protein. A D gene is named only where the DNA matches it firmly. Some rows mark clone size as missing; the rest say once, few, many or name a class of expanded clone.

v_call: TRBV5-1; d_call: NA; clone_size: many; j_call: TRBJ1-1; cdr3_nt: TGCGCCAGCATGGGGGGGGATTTACGGAACACTGAAGCTTTCTTT; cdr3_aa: CASMGGDLRNTEAFF
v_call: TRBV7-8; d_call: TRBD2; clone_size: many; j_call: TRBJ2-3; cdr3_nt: TGTGCCAGCAGCCCGTTAGCGGGGACTAGCACAGATACGCAGTATTTT; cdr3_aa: CASSPLAGTSTDTQYF
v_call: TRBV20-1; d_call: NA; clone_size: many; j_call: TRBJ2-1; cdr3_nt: TGCAGTGCTAGGGTCAGGGGAGGGGGCCTCTACAATGAGCAGTTCTTC; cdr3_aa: CSARVRGGGLYNEQFF
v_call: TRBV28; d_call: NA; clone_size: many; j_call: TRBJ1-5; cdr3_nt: TGTGCCAGCAGTTTATATAAAGGGCAGGGGTCGGGCAATCAGCCCCAGCATTTT; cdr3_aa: CASSLYKGQGSGNQPQHF
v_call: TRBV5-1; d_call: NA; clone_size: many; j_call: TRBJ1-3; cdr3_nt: TGCGCCAGCAGCTTGGGAGGGGCTGCTGGAAACACCATATATTTT; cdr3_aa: CASSLGGAAGNTIYF
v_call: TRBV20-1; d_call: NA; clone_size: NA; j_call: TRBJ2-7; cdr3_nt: TGCTGCTTTAGAGGCAAGGCTCCGGGGCTGGCGCTCTTAACCTACGAGCAGTACTTC; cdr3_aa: CCFRGKAPGLALLTYEQYF
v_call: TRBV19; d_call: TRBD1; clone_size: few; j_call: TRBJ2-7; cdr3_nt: TGTGCCAGTAACAGAGGGGCAGGGGGCATGAACGAGCAGTACTTC; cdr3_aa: CASNRGAGGMNEQYF
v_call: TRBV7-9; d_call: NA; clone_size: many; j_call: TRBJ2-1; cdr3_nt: TGTGCCAGCAGCTCCCCGAGCTCCTACAATGAGCAGTTCTTC; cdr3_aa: CASSSPSSYNEQFF
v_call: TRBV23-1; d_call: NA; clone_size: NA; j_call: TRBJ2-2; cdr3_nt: TGCGCCAGCAGTAGCAGGGTGAGAGATACCGGGGAGCTGTTTTTT; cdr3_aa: CASSSRVRDTGELFF
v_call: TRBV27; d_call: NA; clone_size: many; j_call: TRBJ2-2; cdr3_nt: TGTGCCAGCAGTTTAGTCCCCGGGGAGCTGTTTTTT; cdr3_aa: CASSLVPGELFF
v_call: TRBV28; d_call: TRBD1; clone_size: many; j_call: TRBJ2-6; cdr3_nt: TGTGCCAGCAACACTCAGGGGGCTGGGGCCAACGTCCTGACTTTC; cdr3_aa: CASNTQGAGANVLTF
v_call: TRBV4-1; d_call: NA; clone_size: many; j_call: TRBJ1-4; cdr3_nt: TGCGCCAGCAGCCCAGCAGCAAGGGATGAAAAACTGTTTTTT; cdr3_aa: CASSPAARDEKLFF
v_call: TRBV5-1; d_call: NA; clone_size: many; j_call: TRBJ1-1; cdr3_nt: TGCGCCAGCAGCCCGGGACAAACGAACACTGAAGCTTTCTTT; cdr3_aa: CASSPGQTNTEAFF
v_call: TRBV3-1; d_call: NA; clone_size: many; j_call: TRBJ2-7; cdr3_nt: TGTGCCAGCAGCCAAGATGGAGGAACAGGGATCGAGCAGTACTTC; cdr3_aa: CASSQDGGTGIEQYF
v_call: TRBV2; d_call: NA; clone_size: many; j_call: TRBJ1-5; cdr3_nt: TGTGCCAGCAGTGATGGGGCCGGGGGATTTAATCAGCCCCAGCATTTT; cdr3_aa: CASSDGAGGFNQPQHF
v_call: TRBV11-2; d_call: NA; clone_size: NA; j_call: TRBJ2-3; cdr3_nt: TGTGCCGGCAACTTAATTGGGGTTGGAGATACGCAGTATTTT; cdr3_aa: CAGNLIGVGDTQYF
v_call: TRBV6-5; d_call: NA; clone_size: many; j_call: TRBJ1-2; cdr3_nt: TGTGCCAGCAGTTCCATGGGGGGAGGCTATGGCTACACCTTC; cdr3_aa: CASSSMGGGYGYTF
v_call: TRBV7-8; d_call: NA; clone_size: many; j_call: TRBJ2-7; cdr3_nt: TGTGCCAGCAGCCTTTTTTTGGGGGGACTCCACGAGCAGTACTTC; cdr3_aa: CASSLFLGGLHEQYF
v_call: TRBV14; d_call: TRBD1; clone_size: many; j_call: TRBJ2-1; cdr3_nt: TGTGCCAGCAGCCAGTCCGGGACAGCGTATTACAATGAGCAGTTCTTC; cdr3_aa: CASSQSGTAYYNEQFF
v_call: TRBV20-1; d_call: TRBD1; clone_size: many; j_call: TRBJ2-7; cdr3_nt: TGCAGTGCTAGAGGGACAGGGTCCACCGAGCAGTACTTC; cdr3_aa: CSARGTGSTEQYF
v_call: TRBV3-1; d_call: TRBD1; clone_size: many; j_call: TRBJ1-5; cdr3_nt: TGTGCCAGCAGCCCCAGGACAGGGTATCAGCCCCAGCATTTT; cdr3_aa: CASSPRTGYQPQHF
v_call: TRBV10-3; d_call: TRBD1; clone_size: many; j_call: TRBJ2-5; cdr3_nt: TGTGCCAGCACCCGGGACAGCGAAGAGACCCAGTACTTC; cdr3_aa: CASTRDSEETQYF
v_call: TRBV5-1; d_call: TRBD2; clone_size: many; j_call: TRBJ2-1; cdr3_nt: TGCGCCAGCAGCCGCATTTTGGGACTAAATGAGCAGTTCTTC; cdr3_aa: CASSRILGLNEQFF
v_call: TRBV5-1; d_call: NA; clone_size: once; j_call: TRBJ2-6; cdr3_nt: TGCGCCAGCAGCTTGGCCGGGACTGCAGGGGCCAGCGTCCTGACTTTC; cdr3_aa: CASSLAGTAGASVLTF
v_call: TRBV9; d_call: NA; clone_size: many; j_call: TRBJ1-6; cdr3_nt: TGTGCCAGCAGCGTCGGGGTTGGCGTTTTGGATAATTCACCCCTCCACTTT; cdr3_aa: CASSVGVGVLDNSPLHF
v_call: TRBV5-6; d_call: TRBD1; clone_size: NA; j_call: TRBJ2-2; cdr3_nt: TGTGCCAGCAGCACGTCTCCGGGACAGGGGGCCGGGGAGCTGTTTTTT; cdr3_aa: CASSTSPGQGAGELFF
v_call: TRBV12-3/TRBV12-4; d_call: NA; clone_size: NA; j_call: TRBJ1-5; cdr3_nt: TGCGCCAGCAGCCCTGCGGCGAGGGGCGGCAATCCGCCCCAGCATTTT; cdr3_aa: CASSPAARGGNPPQHF
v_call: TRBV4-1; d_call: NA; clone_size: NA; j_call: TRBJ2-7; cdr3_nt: TGCGCCAGCAGCCAAGATCCCCGACCCAATCTATCCTACGAGCAGTACTTC; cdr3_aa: CASSQDPRPNLSYEQYF
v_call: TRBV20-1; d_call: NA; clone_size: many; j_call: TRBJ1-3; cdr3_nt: TGCAGTGCTAGAGATCCGCGCTCTGGAAACACCATATATTTT; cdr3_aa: CSARDPRSGNTIYF
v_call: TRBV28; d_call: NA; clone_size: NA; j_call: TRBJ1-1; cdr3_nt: TGTGCCAACAGTTTCGAAGTCGGGGCGACCTCCGTTGGAGCTTTCTTT; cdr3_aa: CANSFEVGATSVGAFF
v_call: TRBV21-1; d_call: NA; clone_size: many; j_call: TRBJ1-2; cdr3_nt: TGTGCCAGCAGCAAAGCGGAGCAGACCCTACCCGGGTATGGCTACACCTTC; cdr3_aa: CASSKAEQTLPGYGYTF
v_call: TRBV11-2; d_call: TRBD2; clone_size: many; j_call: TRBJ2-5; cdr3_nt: TGTGCCAGCAGCCGAGGGACTAGCGGGGGACAAGAGACCCAGTACTTC; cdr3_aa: CASSRGTSGGQETQYF
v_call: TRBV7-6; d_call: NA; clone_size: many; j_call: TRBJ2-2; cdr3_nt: TGTGCCAGCAGCTCCCAAACCTCCGGGGAGCTGTTTTTT; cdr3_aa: CASSSQTSGELFF
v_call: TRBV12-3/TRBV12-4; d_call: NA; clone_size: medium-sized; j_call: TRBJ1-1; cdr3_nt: TGTGCCAGCAGTTTTATGAAAACTGAAGCTTTCTTT; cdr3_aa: CASSFMKTEAFF
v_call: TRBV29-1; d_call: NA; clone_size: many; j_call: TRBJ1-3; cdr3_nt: TGCAGCGTTGGCCTGCTGGGTGGAAACACCATATATTTT; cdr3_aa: CSVGLLGGNTIYF
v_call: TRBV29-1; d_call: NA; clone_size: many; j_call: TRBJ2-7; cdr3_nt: TGCAGCCGACGGGGCAACTACGAGCAGTACTTC; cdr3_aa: CSRRGNYEQYF
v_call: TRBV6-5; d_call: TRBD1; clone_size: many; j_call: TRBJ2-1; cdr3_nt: TGTGCCAGCAGTACCGACAGGGAGAATGAGCAGTTCTTC; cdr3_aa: CASSTDRENEQFF
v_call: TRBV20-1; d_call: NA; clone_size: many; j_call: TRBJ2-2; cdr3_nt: TGCAGTGCGGAAACCCCCGGGGAGCTGTTTTTT; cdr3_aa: CSAETPGELFF
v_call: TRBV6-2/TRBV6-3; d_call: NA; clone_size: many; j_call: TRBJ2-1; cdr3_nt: TGTGCCAGCGACGAAATAGGGTCTTCCTCCTACAATGAGCAGTTCTTC; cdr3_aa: CASDEIGSSSYNEQFF
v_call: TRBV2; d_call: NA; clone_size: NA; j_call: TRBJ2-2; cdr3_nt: TGTACCAGCAGCCGACCACCATCCAGTGGATTAAACACCGGGGAGCTGTTTTTT; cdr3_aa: CTSSRPPSSGLNTGELFF
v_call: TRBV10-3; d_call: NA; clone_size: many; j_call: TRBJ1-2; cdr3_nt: TGTGCCATCAGGCCCTCAGAAGCTAACTATGGCTACACCTTC; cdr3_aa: CAIRPSEANYGYTF
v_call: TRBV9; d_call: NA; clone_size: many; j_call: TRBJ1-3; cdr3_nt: TGTGCCAGCAGCGCTGATACCGCTGGAAACACCATATATTTT; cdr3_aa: CASSADTAGNTIYF
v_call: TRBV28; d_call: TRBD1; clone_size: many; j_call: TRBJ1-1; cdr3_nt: TGTGCCAGCAGTTTGTCGAACAGGGGAGCTGAAGCTTTCTTT; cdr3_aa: CASSLSNRGAEAFF
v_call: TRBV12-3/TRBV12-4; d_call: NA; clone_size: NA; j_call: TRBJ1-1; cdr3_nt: TGTGCCAGCGAAGGAGATGGGAGGAATGAAGCTTTCTTT; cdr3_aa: CASEGDGRNEAFF
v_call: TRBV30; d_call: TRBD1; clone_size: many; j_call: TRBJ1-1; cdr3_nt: TGTGCCTGGAGACAGGGGCTAAATGAAGCTTTCTTT; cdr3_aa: CAWRQGLNEAFF